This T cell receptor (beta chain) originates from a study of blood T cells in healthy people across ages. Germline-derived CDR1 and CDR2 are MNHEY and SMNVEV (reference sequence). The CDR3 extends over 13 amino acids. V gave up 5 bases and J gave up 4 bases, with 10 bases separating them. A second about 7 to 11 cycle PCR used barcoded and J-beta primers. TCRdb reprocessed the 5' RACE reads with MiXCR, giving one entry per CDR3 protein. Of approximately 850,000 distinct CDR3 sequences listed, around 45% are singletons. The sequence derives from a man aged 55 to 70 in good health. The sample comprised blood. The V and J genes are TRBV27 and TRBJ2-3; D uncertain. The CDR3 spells CASSGYVADTQYF. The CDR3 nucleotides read TGTGCCAGCAGTGGGTACGTCGCAGATACGCAGTATTTT.